The 30 T cell receptor beta chains below were found in one sample sequenced in a study of blood T cell repertoires in COVID-19. Clones were read by immunoSEQ multiplex PCR, and TCRdb kept only the in-frame ones, dropping some. The sample records about 220,000 clones, roughly 84% being singletons. Sequenced material: PBMCs or T cells enriched from blood (not recorded which). The source of these receptors is a woman aged 40 to 49 who had recovered from COVID-19.

This clone was observed a few times. This chain connects TRBV27 to TRBJ1-1; TRBD1 aligns across 11 bases. The V and J ends lost 1 base and 5 bases, in that order; junction bases with no gene match: 9. The CDR3 loop spans 17 amino acids. From germline, CDR1 is MNHEY and CDR2 SMNVEV (reference sequence). DNA for the CDR3: TGTGCCAGCAGTTTATATGGGACAGGGGGTCCGGGGACTGAAGCTTTCTTT. It is translated as CASSLYGTGGPGTEAFF.

This chain uses TRBV7-2 with TRBJ1-6; D is unclear. The germline V and J ends were trimmed by 1 base and 6 bases, with 7 bases remaining between them. Germline CDR1 is SGHTA and CDR2 is FQGNSA. This CDR3 has 14 amino acids. CDR3 residues: CASSLGEGNSPLHF. In nucleotides, the CDR3 is TGTGCCAGCAGCTTAGGGGAGGGTAATTCACCCCTCCACTTT. The full variable domain, completed using reference TRBV7-2 and TRBJ1-6, is GAGVSQSPSNKVTEKGKDVELRCDPISGHTALYWYRQSLGQGLEFLIYFQGNSAPDKSGLPSDRFSAERTGGSVSTLTIQRTQQEDSAVYLCASSLGEGNSPLHFGNGTRLTVT.

This chain joins TRBV30 and TRBJ1-4; 7 bases are shared with TRBD1. Per germline, CDR1 GTSNPN and CDR2 SVGIG (reference sequence). The CDR3 has 14 amino acids. J gave up 6 bases and V 2 bases, and 6 bases lay outside the gene matches. In DNA, the CDR3 is TGTGCCTGGAGTCCCGGGACAGAGCATGAAAAACTGTTTTTT. It yields the protein CAWSPGTEHEKLFF.

The DNA of the CDR3 is TGTGCCAGCAGCTTAGCGCTAGCGGGCTCAGAGACCCAGTACTTC. It codes for CASSLALAGSETQYF. This chain joins TRBV7-9 and TRBJ2-5; TRBD2 aligns across 8 bases. V was pared by 0 bases and J by 4 bases, with 4 bases of the junction left unmatched. This CDR3 is built from 15 residues. Germline assignment: CDR1 SEHNR and CDR2 FQNEAQ (reference sequence).

The V and J genes are TRBV3-1 (or the pseudogene TRBV3-2) and TRBJ2-1; 7 nucleotides line up with TRBD2. Germline values: CDR1 LGHDT, CDR2 YNNKEL (reference sequence). The CDR3 covers 13 residues. V shed 3 bases and J 7 bases; nucleotides not matched to a gene: 3. CDR3 in DNA: TGTGCCAGCAGCCAGGGAGGGCAAAATGAGCAGTTCTTC. Its protein product is CASSQGGQNEQFF.

The chain's CDR3 is CASSWPGGDEQFF. The CDR3 coding sequence is TGTGCCAGCAGCTGGCCGGGGGGCGATGAGCAGTTCTTC. V is TRBV5-4 and J is TRBJ2-1; weak D call: TRBD2 (7 bases). V was cut by 3 bases and J by 8 bases, with 12 bases left in between. Looked up from germline, CDR1 is SGHNT and CDR2 is YYREEE (reference sequence). The CDR3 runs 13 residues.

This rearrangement joins TRBV4-1 to TRBJ2-1; D is possibly TRBD2 (6 bases). V was clipped by 1 base and J by 8 bases, with 12 bases between them. CDR1 MGHRA and CDR2 YSYEKL come from the germline V gene. The CDR3 is 14 residues long. The CDR3 loop is CASSQASGGDEQFF. The CDR3 DNA reads TGCGCCAGCAGCCAAGCGAGCGGAGGGGATGAGCAGTTCTTC.

This clone was detected only a few times. The V and J genes are TRBV27 and TRBJ1-3; D is ambiguous. This CDR3 spans 15 amino acids. CDR1 MNHEY and CDR2 SMNVEV come from the germline V gene (reference sequence). The germline V and J ends were trimmed by 5 bases and 1 base, with 12 bases remaining between them. Written as DNA, the CDR3 is TGTGCCAGCAGTCCCAGAGAGGGATCTGGAAACACCATATATTTT. It yields the protein CASSPREGSGNTIYF.

The table lists this clone with a few counts. J is TRBJ2-1 and V is TRBV27; 10 nucleotides align to TRBD1. Unmatched junction bases numbered 8, after V lost 5 bases and J lost 7 bases. The CDR3 spans 15 residues. Germline V lookup: CDR1 MNHEY, CDR2 SMNVEV (reference sequence). The CDR3: CASSRQGALGNEQFF. CDR3 DNA sequence: TGTGCCAGCAGTAGACAGGGGGCGCTGGGGAATGAGCAGTTCTTC.

This clone showed up just once. The V call is TRBV5-4, the J call TRBJ2-3; TRBD1 aligns across 9 bases. The CDR3 runs 16 residues. The germline gives CDR1 SGHNT, CDR2 YYREEE (reference sequence). Trimming cost V 0 bases and J 2 bases; bases outside gene matches: 4. The CDR3 sequence is CASSLDRGLYTDTQYF. For the CDR3, the DNA is TGTGCCAGCAGCTTGGACAGGGGGCTCTACACAGATACGCAGTATTTT.

V gene TRBV20-1 combines with J gene TRBJ2-3; 9 bases map to TRBD2. The CDR3 runs to 15 residues. The V gene's germline CDR1 is DFQATT and CDR2 SNEGSKA (reference sequence). After removal of 3 bases from V and 2 bases from J, the junction contained 6 bases not matched to a gene. DNA of the CDR3: TGCAGTGCTAGTTGGCTAGCGGGGACCACAGATACGCAGTATTTT. Encoded protein: CSASWLAGTTDTQYF.

The chain recombines TRBV7-8 with TRBJ2-1; 8 nucleotides agree with TRBD2. Germline assignment: CDR1 SGHVS and CDR2 FQNEAQ. V lost 2 bases and J lost 7; bases outside the gene matches: 4. The CDR3 has 14 amino acids. This CDR3 reads CASSLLRGENEQFF. The CDR3, as DNA: TGTGCCAGCAGCTTATTGCGGGGGGAGAATGAGCAGTTCTTC.

The chain combines TRBV28 with TRBJ1-1; 8 bases are shared with TRBD1. The CDR3 is made up of 17 amino acids. CDR1 MDHEN and CDR2 SYDVKM come from the germline V gene. V lost 6 bases, J lost 3 bases, and 15 bases stayed unmatched. In DNA, the CDR3 is TGTGCCAGCAGCCCTTACAATTACAGGGGGGGTCACACTGAAGCTTTCTTT. Its translation: CASSPYNYRGGHTEAFF.

V and J are TRBV10-2 and TRBJ1-2; TRBD1 agrees at 7 bases. V was clipped by 3 bases and J by 7 bases; unmatched bases: 5. CDR1 and CDR2 (germline): WSHSY, SAAADI. The CDR3 is 13 residues long. The DNA of the CDR3 is TGCGCCAGCAGTGACAGGGGGTTATTTGGCTACACCTTC. It encodes CASSDRGLFGYTF.

The chain employs TRBV12-3 or TRBV12-4 and TRBJ2-2, with 8 bases matching TRBD1. The V and J ends lost 6 bases and 5 bases, in that order; junction bases with no gene match: 2. The CDR3 runs to 13 residues. The CDR3 DNA follows: TGTGCCAGCAGGACAGGGGAGACCGGGGAGCTGTTTTTT. Amino acid sequence: CASRTGETGELFF.

This sequence joins TRBV20-1 and TRBJ2-3; possibly TRBD1 for D (8 bases). The CDR3 extends over 17 amino acids. The germline V gene has CDR1 DFQATT and CDR2 SNEGSKA (reference sequence). V was trimmed by 3 bases and J by 1 base, leaving 20 bases between them. The DNA for the CDR3 is TGCAGTGCTAGTGCCACAGGGGGAGGGGGCCGCACAGATACGCAGTATTTT. Residues: CSASATGGGGRTDTQYF.

This clone was counted once. The rearrangement uses TRBV21-1 and TRBJ2-7; TRBD2 is taken as the D call from the table, unchecked against the DNA. TRBV21-1 is termed a pseudogene. The CDR3 is 16 residues long. For the CDR3, the DNA is TGTGCCAGCAACCCCGCGTTTCTTTGGGAGAACTACGAGCAGTACGTC. Its protein is CASNPAFLWENYEQYV.

The V call is TRBV7-2, the J call TRBJ1-5; TRBD1 might be the D (6 bases). Per germline, CDR1 SGHTA and CDR2 FQGNSA. This CDR3 region has 15 residues. V was cut by 5 bases and J by 4 bases, with 15 bases left in between. Here the CDR3 DNA reads TGTGCCAGCAGCCCCCAGGGACATCTTAATCAGCCCCAGCATTTT. As protein: CASSPQGHLNQPQHF.

The CDR3 protein is CASSVALAGYNEQFF. CDR3 in DNA: TGTGCCAGCAGCGTAGCTCTAGCGGGATACAATGAGCAGTTCTTC. The gene calls are TRBV9 and TRBJ2-1; 9 positions match TRBD2. The CDR3 loop spans 15 amino acids. In germline, CDR1 is SGDLS, CDR2 YYNGEE. The J segment lost 4 bases and the V segment lost 0 bases, leaving 2 bases of the junction unmatched.

The chain has TRBV29-1 and TRBJ1-2, with D possibly TRBD1 on 5 matching bases. Trimming left V 3 bases short and J 4 bases short, with 15 bases between. The germline V gene encodes CDR1 SQVTM and CDR2 ANQGSEA. The CDR3 consists of 14 residues. CDR3 residues: CSVDPRRGFYGYTF. The CDR3 DNA reads TGCAGCGTTGATCCGAGAAGGGGTTTCTATGGCTACACCTTC.

CDR3 bases: TGTGCCAGCAGCAAGACAAGTGAAGCTTTCTTT. Translating it yields CASSKTSEAFF. The chain couples TRBV11-3 to TRBJ1-1; D is ambiguous. CDR1 is SGHNT and CDR2 is YENEEA in the germline V gene. V was clipped by 5 bases and J by 7 bases, with 8 bases between them. The CDR3 contains 11 residues.

The J gene is TRBJ2-3, the V gene TRBV5-1; D unresolved. Trimming stripped 3 bases from V and 2 bases from J, with 7 bases between. CDR1 is SGHRS and CDR2 is YFSETQ in the germline V gene. The length of the CDR3 is 13 residues. The CDR3 loop reads CASSSEATDTQYF. As DNA, the CDR3 is TGCGCCAGCAGCTCCGAGGCCACAGATACGCAGTATTTT.

This clone was counted only a few times. The V gene is TRBV4-1, the J gene TRBJ2-1; the D is unclear. CDR1 MGHRA and CDR2 YSYEKL come from the germline V gene. The CDR3 sequence is 18 residues long. V was shortened by 5 bases and J by 0 bases, with 20 bases between the two germline ends. CDR3 region: CASSNLIPRLGSYNEQFF. CDR3 sequence (DNA): TGCGCCAGCAGCAACCTTATCCCGCGACTGGGCTCCTACAATGAGCAGTTCTTC.

Comments on this clone: Other DNA sequences in this sample translate to the same CDR3. This chain links TRBV29-1 with TRBJ1-5; possibly TRBD1 for D (5 bases). The CDR3 contains 12 residues. Germline V gene sequence: CDR1 SQVTM, CDR2 ANQGSEA. Trimming took 6 bases from V and 4 from J, leaving 10 bases between them. The CDR3 DNA follows: TGCAGCGTGGGGGGTCCGAATCAGCCCCAGCATTTT. This codes for CSVGGPNQPQHF.

This sequence joins TRBV29-1 and TRBJ1-2; perhaps TRBD1 as D (6 bases). V was cut by 1 base and J by 6 bases, with 12 bases left in between. The CDR3 runs 13 residues. The germline CDR1 and CDR2 sequences are SQVTM and ANQGSEA. CDR3 protein: CSVEGYRADGYTF. The DNA of the CDR3 is TGCAGCGTTGAAGGCTACAGGGCGGATGGCTACACCTTC.

This rearrangement joins TRBV6-5 to TRBJ1-1, with 7 bases matching TRBD1. The germline V gene has CDR1 MNHEY and CDR2 SVGAGI. V was pared by 7 bases and J by 10 bases, with 9 bases of the junction left unmatched. This CDR3 is built from 12 residues. CDR3 loop: CASNSVTGRAFF. CDR3 nucleotide sequence: TGTGCCAGCAACTCTGTGACAGGGAGAGCTTTCTTT.

The chain links TRBV6-5 to TRBJ1-2; 7 bases are a match to TRBD1. Germline V gives CDR1 MNHEY, CDR2 SVGAGI. This CDR3 region has 14 residues. Trimming at V came to 2 bases and at J to 8 bases, leaving 8 bases not matched to a gene. CDR3 in DNA: TGTGCCAGCAGTTACGGAGACAGGGCTCCCGGCTACACCTTC. Protein: CASSYGDRAPGYTF.

The chain uses TRBV27 and TRBJ2-1; D gene ambiguous. Germline V gives CDR1 MNHEY, CDR2 SMNVEV (reference sequence). V lost 4 bases and J 0 bases, leaving 16 bases between the germline ends. The CDR3 totals 17 residues. CDR3 DNA sequence: TGTGCCAGCAGTTCCCGAGACCCAAGGAGCTCCTACAATGAGCAGTTCTTC. Translated: CASSSRDPRSSYNEQFF.

V and J are TRBV6-5 and TRBJ1-1, with D hard to call. This CDR3 region has 14 residues. CDR1 MNHEY and CDR2 SVGAGI come from the germline V gene. V was clipped by 7 bases and J by 5 bases, with 17 bases between them. In DNA form, the CDR3 reads TGTGCCAGCATGAAGGAGTGGTTGCAGACTGAAGCTTTCTTT. Translation: CASMKEWLQTEAFF.

This chain links TRBV7-8 with TRBJ2-7; 10 nucleotides align to TRBD2. Per the germline V gene, CDR1 is SGHVS and CDR2 is FQNEAQ. This CDR3 has 14 amino acids. V was clipped by 5 bases and J by 2 bases; unmatched bases: 3. The chain's CDR3 is CASSRTSGTYEQYF. In nucleotides, the CDR3 is TGTGCCAGCAGCCGGACTAGCGGTACCTACGAGCAGTACTTC. Full variable domain (rest looked up from reference TRBV7-8 and TRBJ2-7): GAGVSQSPRYKVAKRGQDVALRCDPISGHVSLFWYQQALGQGPEFLTYFQNEAQLDKSGLPSDRFFAERPEGSVSTLKIQRTQQEDSAVYLCASSRTSGTYEQYFGPGTRLTVT.